The clone carrying this T cell receptor (beta chain) was recorded a few times. This CDR3 is built from 13 residues. The V gene's germline CDR1 is SGHVS and CDR2 FNYEAQ. V was cut by 3 bases and J by 0 bases, with 5 bases left in between. The record originates from a study of technical replicates of blood from a few donors. Clones were sequenced by immunoSEQ multiplex PCR, and TCRdb holds only the in-frame ones, with some missing. This sample carries tens of thousands of clones, 89% of them seen once, and the ten largest clones take under 0.5%. This clonotype was sampled from a human donor in good health. This chain connects TRBV7-6 to TRBJ1-1, with unresolved D. The specimen was T cells isolated from PBMCs. CDR3 coding DNA: TGTGCCAGCAGCTTCCACTTGAACACTGAAGCTTTCTTT. It is translated as CASSFHLNTEAFF. The variable domain in full, with the rest retrieved from reference TRBV7-6 and TRBJ1-1, is GAGVSQSPRYKVTKRGQDVALRCDPISGHVSLYWYRQALGQGPEFLTYFNYEAQQDKSGLPNDRFSAERPEGSISTLTIQRTEQRDSAMYRCASSFHLNTEAFFGQGTRLTVV.